The sequence of this T cell receptor beta chain was determined in a study of T cell responses to AZD1222 COVID-19 vaccine. The table came from immunoSEQ multiplex PCR; TCRdb's copy has only in-frame clones and leaves some out. The table includes 180,000 or so clones, around 90% detected once. V was cut by 2 bases and J by 0 bases, with 7 bases left in between. The CDR3 consists of 14 residues. Germline CDR1 and CDR2: MNHEY and SVGEGT. The genes are TRBV6-2 or TRBV6-3 and TRBJ1-1; D is unclear. The sample was peripheral blood, taken 28 days after the second AZD1222 dose. The receptor was derived from an adult who received the AZD1222 COVID-19 vaccine. The CDR3 DNA sequence: TGTGCCAGCAGTTACCACGACCTGAACACTGAAGCTTTCTTT. It yields the protein CASSYHDLNTEAFF.